The text below deals with one T cell receptor beta chain. This sample was included in a study of shared clonotypes between healthy human individuals. Study-level background: Ranging from 18 to 49 in age, donors were two women and a few men.

Here immunoSEQ multiplex PCR was the method, and the copy in TCRdb shows in-frame clones only, minus some. The sample lists around 980,000 clones; approximately 80% were seen once. V lost 2 bases and J lost 4; bases outside the gene matches: 3. CDR3 length equals 15 residues. Germline-derived CDR1 and CDR2 are SGHRS and YFSETQ. Specimen: memory CD4+ T cells from PBMCs. Subset: CD45RA-negative fraction. The chain is built from TRBV5-1 and TRBJ2-2, with 9 bases fitting TRBD1. The clonotype was recovered from a man younger than 30 in good health. Some clones in this sample may be carry-over from other donors' samples. The CDR3 DNA reads TGCGCCAGCAGCTTACAGGGGGCGCCCACCGGGGAGCTGTTTTTT. It translates to CASSLQGAPTGELFF.